This T cell receptor beta chain was found in a study of CD8 T cells in Susac syndrome. The RNA input was 0.5 to 1 ug, and it was reverse transcribed with random hexamers. Amplification of TCR beta CDR3 spanned 54 Vbeta and 13 Jbeta via immunoSEQ multiplex PCR. TCRdb re-called the immunoSEQ multiplex PCR reads through MiXCR, storing one row per CDR3 protein. Counted here are 100,000 to 150,000 distinct CDR3 sequences, 85% to 95% occurring once; the ten biggest clones make up roughly 0.32%. CD8+ and CD4+ T cells from blood underwent TCR beta sequencing. Patients with stable or active relapsing-remitting disease, all of them treatment-naive, made up the multiple sclerosis controls. CD8+ and CD4+ T cells were negatively isolated; TEMRA cells were FACS-enriched. The length of the CDR3 is 13 residues. Trimming pared 6 bases from V and 4 bases from J, leaving 11 bases between.

The clonotype originates from a human donor with multiple sclerosis. What was sequenced was CD8+ T cells from PBMCs. This chain joins TRBV12-3 or TRBV12-4 and TRBJ2-3, with D unclear. In DNA, the CDR3 is TGTGCCAGCAGCCCGGTTCGCCCAGATACGCAGTATTTT. Its translation is CASSPVRPDTQYF.